A single sample gave rise to the 20 T cell receptor beta chains below, sequenced in a study of blood T cell repertoires in COVID-19 (dated by TCRdb to 2019 to 2021). Library prep was done by the immunoSEQ multiplex PCR assay. Sourced from immuneACCESS, this table was stored by TCRdb with only in-frame sequences that have V and J called. A share of the clones is absent; for the studies checked, an unresolved V gene accounts for under half, and the remainder has no known explanation. A total of some 350,000 clones appear in this sample, about 90% of them only once. Of the sample, less than 6% is held by the ten largest clones. Source material: PBMCs or T cells enriched from blood (not recorded which). Source of these receptors: a woman aged 30 to 39 who had recovered from COVID-19.

The rearrangement joins TRBV3-1 (or the pseudogene TRBV3-2) to TRBJ2-7; TRBD1 is a possible D gene (5 bases). V was shortened by 3 bases and J by 6 bases, with 15 bases between the two germline ends. Germline lookup yields CDR1 LGHDT and CDR2 YNNKEL (reference sequence). The CDR3 is made up of 14 amino acids. The CDR3 nucleotides read TGTGCCAGCAGCCATTCTACAGGTATATTCGAGCAGTACTTC. It specifies CASSHSTGIFEQYF.

The chain uses TRBV28 and TRBJ2-1, with 13 bases that match TRBD2. The germline V gene has CDR1 MDHEN and CDR2 SYDVKM. This CDR3 contains 15 residues. Unmatched junction bases numbered 6, after V lost 5 bases and J lost 8 bases. Here the CDR3 DNA reads TGTGCCAGCAGTACCGGACTAGCGGGGGCCCATGAGCAGTTCTTC. Protein product: CASSTGLAGAHEQFF.

The rearrangement uses TRBV19 and TRBJ1-1, with TRBD1 as a possible D gene (6 bases). This CDR3 comprises 15 residues. V was pared by 1 base and J by 3 bases, with 12 bases between. Germline V CDR1 and CDR2: LNHDA, SQIVND (reference sequence). CDR3 nucleotide sequence: TGTGCCAGTAGTATAGGAGGGGGTAGGGACACTGAAGCTTTCTTT. It is translated as CASSIGGGRDTEAFF.

The chain carries TRBV23-1 and TRBJ1-6, with a weak D call TRBD1 (5 bases). TRBV23-1 is identified as an open reading frame with a role that is uncertain. The CDR3 is made up of 18 amino acids. V was cut by 0 bases and J by 9 bases, with 21 bases left in between. The CDR3 bases are TGCGCCAGCAGTCAATCAGGCAGCGGGGGGAAGTTTCGTTCACCCCTCCACTTT. Translating it yields CASSQSGSGGKFRSPLHF.

V usage is TRBV4-3 and J usage is TRBJ1-4, with 8 bases lining up with TRBD1. This CDR3 region has 15 residues. V lost 0 bases to trimming and J lost 8 bases; unmatched junction nucleotides: 5. CDR1 LGHNA and CDR2 YSLEER come from the germline V gene. CDR3: CASSQETGVSEKLFF. CDR3 sequence (DNA): TGCGCCAGCAGCCAAGAGACAGGGGTGAGCGAAAAACTGTTTTTT.

The chain uses TRBV24-1 and TRBJ2-7; TRBD2 matches at 13 bases. CDR3 length: 16 amino acids. From germline, CDR1 is KGHDR and CDR2 SFDVKD. V lost 5 bases to trimming and J lost 2 bases; unmatched junction nucleotides: 5. The CDR3 region is CATSGSTSGGPYEQYF. The DNA for the CDR3 is TGTGCCACCAGTGGTTCGACTAGCGGGGGGCCCTACGAGCAGTACTTC.

The chain combines TRBV3-1 (or the pseudogene TRBV3-2) with TRBJ2-3; no reliable D call. V was cut by 4 bases and J by 3 bases, with 11 bases left in between. The CDR3 length is 14 residues. CDR1 and CDR2 (germline): LGHDT, YNNKEL (reference sequence). The CDR3 DNA follows: TGTGCCAGCAGCCCCCCGGGTACAACAGATACGCAGTATTTT. Translation: CASSPPGTTDTQYF.

The rearrangement uses TRBV7-2 and TRBJ2-1; D not certain. V was shortened by 1 base and J by 8 bases, with 9 bases between the two germline ends. Germline CDR1 is SGHTA and CDR2 is FQGNSA. The CDR3 contains 13 residues. CDR3 DNA sequence: TGTGCCAGCAGCTTAGAAGGTAGCCATGAGCAGTTCTTC. This encodes CASSLEGSHEQFF. The full variable domain, its missing parts supplied by reference TRBV7-2 and TRBJ2-1, is GAGVSQSPSNKVTEKGKDVELRCDPISGHTALYWYRQSLGQGLEFLIYFQGNSAPDKSGLPSDRFSAERTGGSVSTLTIQRTQQEDSAVYLCASSLEGSHEQFFGPGTRLTVL.

The chain has TRBV5-4 and TRBJ2-5, with 13 bases identical to TRBD2. The CDR3 runs to 14 residues. The trim removed 5 bases at V and 3 bases at J, leaving 1 base unmatched. Per germline, CDR1 SGHNT and CDR2 YYREEE (reference sequence). The CDR3 DNA reads TGTGCCAGCAGGACTAGCGGGGGGAAAGAGACCCAGTACTTC. Translated, it gives CASRTSGGKETQYF. The whole variable domain, filled in from reference TRBV5-4 and TRBJ2-5, reads ETGVTQSPTHLIKTRGQQVTLRCSSQSGHNTVSWYQQALGQGPQFIFQYYREEENGRGNFPPRFSGLQFPNYSSELNVNALELDDSALYLCASRTSGGKETQYFGPGTRLLVL.

J is TRBJ2-5 and V is TRBV5-1, with D possibly being TRBD2 (6 bases). CDR1 is SGHRS, CDR2 YFSETQ, per germline. V dropped 2 bases and J dropped 2 bases, with 16 bases sitting between them. The CDR3 extends over 16 amino acids. The CDR3 DNA is TGCGCCAGCAGCTTCCTAGGTGGGGGGTTTCAAGAGACCCAGTACTTC. This sequence encodes CASSFLGGGFQETQYF. The variable domain in full, completed from reference TRBV5-1 and TRBJ2-5, reads KAGVTQTPRYLIKTRGQQVTLSCSPISGHRSVSWYQQTPGQGLQFLFEYFSETQRNKGNFPGRFSGRQFSNSRSEMNVSTLELGDSALYLCASSFLGGGFQETQYFGPGTRLLVL.

The chain joins TRBV12-3 or TRBV12-4 to TRBJ1-1, with 7 bases aligning to TRBD1. V gave up 4 bases and J gave up 1 base; unmatched junction bases: 0. The CDR3 runs 13 residues. CDR3 in DNA: TGTGCCAGCAGTTACAGGGGGAACACTGAAGCTTTCTTT. This translates into CASSYRGNTEAFF.

This clone showed up just once. The chain carries TRBV28 and TRBJ1-6, with TRBD1 identical over 12 bases. The germline V gene encodes CDR1 MDHEN and CDR2 SYDVKM. The CDR3 spans 14 residues. Trimming removed 7 bases from V and 12 bases from J; junction bases left unmatched: 7. As DNA, the CDR3 is TGTGCCAGCACCCCCGGGACAGGGGGCTTACCCCTCCACTTT. Translation gives CASTPGTGGLPLHF.

The J gene is TRBJ1-1, the V gene TRBV11-1; D is possibly TRBD1 (5 bases). Germline CDR1 SGHAT, CDR2 FQDESV (reference sequence). The V end lost 1 base, the J end lost 4 bases, and 10 bases lay between the germline ends. The CDR3 runs to 14 residues. The CDR3 region has the DNA TGTGCCAGCAGCTTAGAGCAGGGCCTCACTGAAGCTTTCTTT. Amino acids: CASSLEQGLTEAFF.

The V and J genes are TRBV3-1 (or the pseudogene TRBV3-2) and TRBJ2-1, with D hard to call. V was clipped by 0 bases and J by 0 bases, with 12 bases between them. This CDR3 spans 17 amino acids. Germline V gene lookup returns CDR1 LGHDT and CDR2 YNNKEL (reference sequence). The CDR3 loop reads CASSQDLGASSYNEQFF. The CDR3, as DNA: TGTGCCAGCAGCCAAGATCTCGGAGCCAGCTCCTACAATGAGCAGTTCTTC.

As DNA, the CDR3 is TGCGCCAGCAGCCAAGATCCTCGAGACGAGCAGTACTTC. Translated, it gives CASSQDPRDEQYF. The V and J genes are TRBV4-3 and TRBJ2-7; no firm D call. This CDR3 spans 13 amino acids. Germline V gene sequence: CDR1 LGHNA, CDR2 YSLEER. Trimming stripped 0 bases from V and 5 bases from J, with 8 bases between.

This chain links TRBV11-1 with TRBJ2-1; 9 bases are shared with TRBD2. The junction had 10 bases not matched to a gene; V was cut back by 5 bases and J by 8 bases. This CDR3 has 15 residues. Germline V gene lookup returns CDR1 SGHAT and CDR2 FQDESV (reference sequence). CDR3 in DNA: TGTGCCAGCAGCCCCCGAAGGGGCGGGGGGGATGAGCAGTTCTTC. Translated, it gives CASSPRRGGGDEQFF. The complete variable domain, with remaining parts taken from reference TRBV11-1 and TRBJ2-1, reads EAEVAQSPRYKITEKSQAVAFWCDPISGHATLYWYRQILGQGPELLVQFQDESVVDDSQLPKDRFSAERLKGVDSTLKIQPAELGDSAMYLCASSPRRGGGDEQFFGPGTRLTVL.

The rearrangement links TRBV5-4 to TRBJ1-2; possibly TRBD1 for D (5 bases). The CDR3 covers 15 residues. Deletions cut 2 bases from V and 0 bases from J, with 11 bases between. Germline CDR1 SGHNT, CDR2 YYREEE (reference sequence). CDR3 bases: TGTGCCAGCAGCTTTCCGGGGGTGGCTAACTATGGCTACACCTTC. Translation: CASSFPGVANYGYTF.

This clone has only one observation. J is TRBJ2-7 and V is TRBV7-3, with 11 bases identical to TRBD1. Germline V gene sequence: CDR1 SGHTA, CDR2 FQGTGA. J lost 5 bases, V lost 4 bases, and 7 bases had no gene match. The CDR3 loop spans 15 amino acids. This chain's CDR3 is CASSYGQGAGDEQYF. The CDR3 coding sequence is TGTGCCAGCAGCTACGGACAGGGGGCTGGCGACGAGCAGTACTTC.

V gene TRBV24-1 combines with J gene TRBJ2-6; no definite D call. Trimming shortened V by 5 bases and J by 2 bases, and 3 bases separated the two germline ends. The CDR3 is 13 residues long. Germline V CDR1 and CDR2: KGHDR, SFDVKD. CDR3 bases: TGTGCCACCAGTGCGGCTGGGGCCAACGTCCTGACTTTC. It specifies CATSAAGANVLTF.

Here the CDR3 reads CASSYSGGASLEQFF. The DNA of the CDR3 is TGTGCCAGCTCTTATAGCGGGGGGGCCTCACTTGAGCAGTTCTTC. The chain is built from TRBV4-2 and TRBJ2-1; 11 nucleotides agree with TRBD2. Germline V gives CDR1 LGHNA, CDR2 YNFKEQ. The CDR3 sequence is 15 residues long. Unmatched junction bases numbered 12, after V lost 8 bases and J lost 9 bases.